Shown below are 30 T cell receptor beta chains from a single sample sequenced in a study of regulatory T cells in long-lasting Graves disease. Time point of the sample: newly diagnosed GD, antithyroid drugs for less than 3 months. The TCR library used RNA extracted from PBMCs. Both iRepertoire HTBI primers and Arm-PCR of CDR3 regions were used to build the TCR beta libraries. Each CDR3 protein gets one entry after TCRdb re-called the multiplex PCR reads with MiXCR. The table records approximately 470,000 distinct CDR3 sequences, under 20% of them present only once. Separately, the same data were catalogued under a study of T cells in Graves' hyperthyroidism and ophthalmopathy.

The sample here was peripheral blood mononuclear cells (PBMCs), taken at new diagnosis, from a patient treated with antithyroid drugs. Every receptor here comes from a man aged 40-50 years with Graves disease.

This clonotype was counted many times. This CDR3 is CASKHPTGTGINEQFF. Here the CDR3 DNA reads TGTGCCAGCAAACACCCAACCGGGACAGGGATTAATGAGCAGTTCTTC. The chain recombines TRBV7-2 with TRBJ2-1, with TRBD1 identical over 9 bases. Looked up from germline, CDR1 is SGHTA and CDR2 is FQGNSA. This CDR3 is 16 amino acids long. V gave up 7 bases and J gave up 7 bases; unmatched junction bases: 14.

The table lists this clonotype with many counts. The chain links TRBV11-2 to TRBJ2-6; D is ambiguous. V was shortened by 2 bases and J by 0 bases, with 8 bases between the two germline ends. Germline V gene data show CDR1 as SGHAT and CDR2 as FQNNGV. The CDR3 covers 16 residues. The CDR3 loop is CASSLSGDSGANVLTF. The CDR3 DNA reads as TGTGCCAGCAGCTTATCGGGTGACTCTGGGGCCAACGTCCTGACTTTC.

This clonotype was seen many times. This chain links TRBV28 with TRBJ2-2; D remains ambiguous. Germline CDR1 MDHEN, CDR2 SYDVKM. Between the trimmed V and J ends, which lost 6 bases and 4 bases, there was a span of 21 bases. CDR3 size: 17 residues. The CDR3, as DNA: TGTGCCAGCAGCCTAGTGCCGTTTTTGTCTATCACCGGGGAGCTGTTTTTT. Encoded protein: CASSLVPFLSITGELFF.

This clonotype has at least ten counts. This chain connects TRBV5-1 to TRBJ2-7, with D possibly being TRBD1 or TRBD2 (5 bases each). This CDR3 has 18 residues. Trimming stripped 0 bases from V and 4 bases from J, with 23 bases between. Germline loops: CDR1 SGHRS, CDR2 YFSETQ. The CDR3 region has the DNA TGCGCCAGCAGCTTGGCCTTTCTAGGTCAAGGGACCGAGTACGAGCAGTACTTC. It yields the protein CASSLAFLGQGTEYEQYF.

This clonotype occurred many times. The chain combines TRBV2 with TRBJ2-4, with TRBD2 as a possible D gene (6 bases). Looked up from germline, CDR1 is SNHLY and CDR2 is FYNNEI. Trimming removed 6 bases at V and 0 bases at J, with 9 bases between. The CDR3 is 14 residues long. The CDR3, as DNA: TGTGCCAGCAGGAAGGGACTAGCCAAAAACATTCAGTACTTC. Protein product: CASRKGLAKNIQYF.

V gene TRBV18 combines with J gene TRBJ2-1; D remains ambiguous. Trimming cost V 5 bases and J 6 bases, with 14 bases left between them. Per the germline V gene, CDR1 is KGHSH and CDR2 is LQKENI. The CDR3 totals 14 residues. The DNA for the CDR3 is TGTGCCAGCTCAGCCCCCTCCCTTCCCAATGAGCAGTTCTTC. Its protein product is CASSAPSLPNEQFF.

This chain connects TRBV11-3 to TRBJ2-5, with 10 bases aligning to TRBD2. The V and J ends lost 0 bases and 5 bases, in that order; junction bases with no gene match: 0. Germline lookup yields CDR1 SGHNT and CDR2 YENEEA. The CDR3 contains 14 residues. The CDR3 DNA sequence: TGTGCCAGCAGCTTAGAAGCGGGAGGGGAGACCCAGTACTTC. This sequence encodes CASSLEAGGETQYF.

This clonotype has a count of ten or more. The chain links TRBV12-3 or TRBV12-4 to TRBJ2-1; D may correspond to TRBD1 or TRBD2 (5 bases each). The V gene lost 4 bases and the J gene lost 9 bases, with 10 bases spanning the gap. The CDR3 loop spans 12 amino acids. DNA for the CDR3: TGTGCCAGCAGTTGGGACCACCCTGAGCAGTTCTTC. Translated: CASSWDHPEQFF.

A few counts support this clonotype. The CDR3 region is CASSSLLTGGYEQYF. The CDR3 nucleotides read TGTGCCAGCAGCTCCTTACTGACGGGGGGTTACGAGCAGTACTTC. The chain carries TRBV7-9 and TRBJ2-7; TRBD2 matches 7 bases. Per germline, CDR1 SEHNR and CDR2 FQNEAQ (reference sequence). Unmatched junction bases numbered 10, after V lost 4 bases and J lost 4 bases. This CDR3 is built from 15 residues.

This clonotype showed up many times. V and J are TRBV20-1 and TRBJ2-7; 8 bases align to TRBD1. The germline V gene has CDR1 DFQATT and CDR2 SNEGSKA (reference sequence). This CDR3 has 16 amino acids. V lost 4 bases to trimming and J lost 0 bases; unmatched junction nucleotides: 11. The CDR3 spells CSAKDNRGRSSYEQYF. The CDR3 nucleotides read TGCAGTGCTAAGGACAACAGGGGGAGAAGCTCCTACGAGCAGTACTTC.

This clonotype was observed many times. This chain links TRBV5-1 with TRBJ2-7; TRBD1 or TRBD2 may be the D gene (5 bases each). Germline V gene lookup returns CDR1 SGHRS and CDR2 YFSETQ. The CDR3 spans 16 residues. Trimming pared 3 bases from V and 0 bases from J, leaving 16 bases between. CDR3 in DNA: TGCGCCAGCAGCTGGACCCCCGGGGCGGGCTCCTACGAGCAGTACTTC. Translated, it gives CASSWTPGAGSYEQYF.

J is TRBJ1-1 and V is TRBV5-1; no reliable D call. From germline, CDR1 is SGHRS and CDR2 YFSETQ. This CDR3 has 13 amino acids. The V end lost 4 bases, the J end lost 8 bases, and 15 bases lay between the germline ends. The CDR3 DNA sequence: TGCGCCAGCAGCAGGGTGGCCGGAACGGAAGCTTTCTTT. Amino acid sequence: CASSRVAGTEAFF.

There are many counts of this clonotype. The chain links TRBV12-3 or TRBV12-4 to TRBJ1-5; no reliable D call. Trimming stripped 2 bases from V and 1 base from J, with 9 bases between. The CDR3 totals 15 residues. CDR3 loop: CASSLNGQSNQPQHF. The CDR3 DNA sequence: TGTGCCAGCAGTTTAAATGGGCAGAGCAATCAGCCCCAGCATTTT.

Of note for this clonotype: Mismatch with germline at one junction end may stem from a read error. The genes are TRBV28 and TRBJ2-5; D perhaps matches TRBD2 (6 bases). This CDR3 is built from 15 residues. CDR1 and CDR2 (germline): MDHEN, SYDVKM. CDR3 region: CASSLYGTEGETQYF. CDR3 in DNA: TGTGCCAGCAGCTTATATGGGACTGAGGGGGAGACCCAGTACTTC.

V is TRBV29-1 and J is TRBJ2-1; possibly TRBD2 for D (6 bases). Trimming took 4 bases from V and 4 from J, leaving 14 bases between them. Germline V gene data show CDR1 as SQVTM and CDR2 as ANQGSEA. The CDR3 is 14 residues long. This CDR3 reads CSVVGGTPYNEQFF. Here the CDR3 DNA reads TGCAGCGTTGTTGGAGGGACTCCATACAATGAGCAGTTCTTC.

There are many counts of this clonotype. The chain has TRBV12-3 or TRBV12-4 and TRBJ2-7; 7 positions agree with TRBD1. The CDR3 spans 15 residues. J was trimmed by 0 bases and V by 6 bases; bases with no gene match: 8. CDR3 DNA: TGTGCCAGCAGCGCACAGGGGTATGCCTCCTACGAGCAGTACTTC. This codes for CASSAQGYASYEQYF.

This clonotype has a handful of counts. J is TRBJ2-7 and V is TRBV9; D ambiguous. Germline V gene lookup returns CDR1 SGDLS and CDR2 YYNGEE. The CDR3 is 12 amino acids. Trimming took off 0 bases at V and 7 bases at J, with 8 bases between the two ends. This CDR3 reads CASSVDLGEQYF. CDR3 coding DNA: TGTGCCAGCAGCGTAGACTTGGGGGAGCAGTACTTC.

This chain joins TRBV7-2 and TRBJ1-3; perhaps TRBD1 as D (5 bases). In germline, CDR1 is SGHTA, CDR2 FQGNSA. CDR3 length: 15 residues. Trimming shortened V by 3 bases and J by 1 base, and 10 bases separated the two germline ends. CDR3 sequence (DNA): TGTGCCAGCAGCTTTCAGGGACCGTCTGGAAACACCATATATTTT. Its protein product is CASSFQGPSGNTIYF.

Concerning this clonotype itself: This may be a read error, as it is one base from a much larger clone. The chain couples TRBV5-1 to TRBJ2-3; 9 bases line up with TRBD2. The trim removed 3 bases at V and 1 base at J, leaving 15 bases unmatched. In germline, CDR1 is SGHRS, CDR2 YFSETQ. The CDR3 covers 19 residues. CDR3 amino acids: CASSSSSGKRCGGTDTQYF. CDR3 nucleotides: TGCGCCAGCAGCTCGTCTAGCGGGAAACGATGCGGGGGCACAGATACGCAGTATTTT.

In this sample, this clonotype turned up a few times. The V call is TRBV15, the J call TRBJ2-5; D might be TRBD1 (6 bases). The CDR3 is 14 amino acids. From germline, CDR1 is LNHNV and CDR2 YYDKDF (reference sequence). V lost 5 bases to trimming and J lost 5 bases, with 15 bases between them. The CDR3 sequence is CATSPGDGWETQYF. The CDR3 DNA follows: TGTGCCACCAGCCCAGGGGACGGATGGGAGACCCAGTACTTC.

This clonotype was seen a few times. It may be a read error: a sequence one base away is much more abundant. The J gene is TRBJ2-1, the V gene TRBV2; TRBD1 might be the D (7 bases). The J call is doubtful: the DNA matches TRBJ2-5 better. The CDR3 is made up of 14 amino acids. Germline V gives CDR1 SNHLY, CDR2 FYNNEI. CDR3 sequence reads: CASSENGGGETQYF. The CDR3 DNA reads TGTGCCAGCAGTGAGAACGGAGGGGGCGAGACCCAGTACTTC.

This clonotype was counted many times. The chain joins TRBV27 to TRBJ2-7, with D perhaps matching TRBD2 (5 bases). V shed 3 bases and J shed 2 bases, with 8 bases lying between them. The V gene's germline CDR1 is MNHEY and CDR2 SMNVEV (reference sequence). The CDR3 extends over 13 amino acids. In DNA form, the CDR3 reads TGTGCCAGCAGTTTCGCGGGCGCCTACGAGCAGTACTTC. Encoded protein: CASSFAGAYEQYF.

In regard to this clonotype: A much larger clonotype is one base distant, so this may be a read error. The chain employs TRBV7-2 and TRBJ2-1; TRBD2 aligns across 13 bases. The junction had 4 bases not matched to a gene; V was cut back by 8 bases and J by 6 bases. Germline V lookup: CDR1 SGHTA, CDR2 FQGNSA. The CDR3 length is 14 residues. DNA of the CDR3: TGTGCCAGCCGGACTAGCGGGAGTTTCAATGAGCAGTTCTTC. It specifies CASRTSGSFNEQFF.

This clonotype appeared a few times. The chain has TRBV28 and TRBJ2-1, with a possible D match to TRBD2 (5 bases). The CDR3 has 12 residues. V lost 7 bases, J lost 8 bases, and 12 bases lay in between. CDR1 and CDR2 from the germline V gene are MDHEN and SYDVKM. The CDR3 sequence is CASTTSGYEQFF. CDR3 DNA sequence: TGTGCCAGCACCACGTCGGGGTATGAGCAGTTCTTC. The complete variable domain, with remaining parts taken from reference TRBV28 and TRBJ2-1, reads DVKVTQSSRYLVKRTGEKVFLECVQDMDHENMFWYRQDPGLGLRLIYFSYDVKMKEKGDIPEGYSVSREKKERFSLILESASTNQTSMYLCASTTSGYEQFFGPGTRLTVL.

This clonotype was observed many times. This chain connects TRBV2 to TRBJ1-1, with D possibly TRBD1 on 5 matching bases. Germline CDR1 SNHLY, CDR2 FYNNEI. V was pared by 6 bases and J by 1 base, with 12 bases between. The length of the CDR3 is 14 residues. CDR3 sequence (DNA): TGTGCCAGCAGCCCCGCGGGACCGAACACTGAAGCTTTCTTT. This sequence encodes CASSPAGPNTEAFF.

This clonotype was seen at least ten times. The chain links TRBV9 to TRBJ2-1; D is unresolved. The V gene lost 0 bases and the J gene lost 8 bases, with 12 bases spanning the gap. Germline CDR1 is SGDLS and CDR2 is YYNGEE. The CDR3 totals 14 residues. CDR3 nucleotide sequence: TGTGCCAGCAGCGTAGTCGGGTCAACCCATGAGCAGTTCTTC. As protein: CASSVVGSTHEQFF. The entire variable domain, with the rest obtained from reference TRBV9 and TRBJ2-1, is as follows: DSGVTQTPKHLITATGQRVTLRCSPRSGDLSVYWYQQSLDQGLQFLIQYYNGEERAKGNILERFSAQQFPDLHSELNLSSLELGDSALYFCASSVVGSTHEQFFGPGTRLTVL.

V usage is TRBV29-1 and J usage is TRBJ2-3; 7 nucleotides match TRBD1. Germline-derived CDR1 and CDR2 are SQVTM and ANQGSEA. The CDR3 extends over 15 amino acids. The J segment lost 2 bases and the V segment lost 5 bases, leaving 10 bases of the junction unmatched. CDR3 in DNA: TGCAGCGTTTCTCTGCCGGGACAGACCACAGATACGCAGTATTTT. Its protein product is CSVSLPGQTTDTQYF.

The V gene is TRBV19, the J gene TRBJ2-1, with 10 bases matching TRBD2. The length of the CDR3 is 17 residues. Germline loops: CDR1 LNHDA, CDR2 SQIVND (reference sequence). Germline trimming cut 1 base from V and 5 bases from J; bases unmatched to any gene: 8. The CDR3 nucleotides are TGTGCCAGTAGTATAGGTCCGGGACTAGCGTCCGACAATGAGCAGTTCTTC. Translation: CASSIGPGLASDNEQFF. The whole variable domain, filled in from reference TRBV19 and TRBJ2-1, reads DGGITQSPKYLFRKEGQNVTLSCEQNLNHDAMYWYRQDPGQGLRLIYYSQIVNDFQKGDIAEGYSVSREKKESFPLTVTSAQKNPTAFYLCASSIGPGLASDNEQFFGPGTRLTVL.

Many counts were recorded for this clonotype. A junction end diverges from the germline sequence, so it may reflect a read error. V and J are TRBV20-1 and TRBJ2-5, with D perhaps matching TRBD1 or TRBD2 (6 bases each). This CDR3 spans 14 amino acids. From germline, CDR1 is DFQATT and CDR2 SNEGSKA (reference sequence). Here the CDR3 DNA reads TGCAGTGCTATTGCCAGGGGACTCCAAGAGCCCCAGTACTTC. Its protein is CSAIARGLQEPQYF.

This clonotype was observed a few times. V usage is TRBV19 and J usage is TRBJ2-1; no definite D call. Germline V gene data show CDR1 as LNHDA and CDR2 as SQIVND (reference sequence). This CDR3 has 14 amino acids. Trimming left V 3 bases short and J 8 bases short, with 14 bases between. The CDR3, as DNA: TGTGCCAGTAGTATTACCCACCCCCTCGATGAGCAGTTCTTC. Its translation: CASSITHPLDEQFF.